The sample holds a few counts of the clone carrying this T cell receptor (beta chain). Its antigen is as yet unknown. Using its own MiXCR run on the 5' RACE reads, TCRdb lists one record per CDR3 protein. Seen here are some 290,000 distinct CDR3 sequences, about 16% observed once, and the top ten hold about a fifth. This entry is derived from a study of T-cell memory formation after mild COVID-19. Study outcomes and limitations: The authors did not confirm SARS-CoV-2 specificity of second-wave clones peaking day 37.

Germline CDR1 is LGHDT and CDR2 is YNNKEL (reference sequence). The CDR3 runs to 12 residues. V shed 8 bases and J shed 2 bases, with 9 bases lying between them. This clonotype was obtained from a man aged 18 to 30 who had mild COVID-19 (a few samples of this study predate the infection). Cell type and time point are not known. This sequence joins TRBV3-1 and TRBJ2-5, with TRBD2 as a possible D gene (5 bases). The sample was PBMCs or a T cell subset sorted from them (not recorded which). The DNA for the CDR3 is TGTGCCAGCCGATCGGGGCAAGAGACCCAGTACTTC. Translated, it gives CASRSGQETQYF.